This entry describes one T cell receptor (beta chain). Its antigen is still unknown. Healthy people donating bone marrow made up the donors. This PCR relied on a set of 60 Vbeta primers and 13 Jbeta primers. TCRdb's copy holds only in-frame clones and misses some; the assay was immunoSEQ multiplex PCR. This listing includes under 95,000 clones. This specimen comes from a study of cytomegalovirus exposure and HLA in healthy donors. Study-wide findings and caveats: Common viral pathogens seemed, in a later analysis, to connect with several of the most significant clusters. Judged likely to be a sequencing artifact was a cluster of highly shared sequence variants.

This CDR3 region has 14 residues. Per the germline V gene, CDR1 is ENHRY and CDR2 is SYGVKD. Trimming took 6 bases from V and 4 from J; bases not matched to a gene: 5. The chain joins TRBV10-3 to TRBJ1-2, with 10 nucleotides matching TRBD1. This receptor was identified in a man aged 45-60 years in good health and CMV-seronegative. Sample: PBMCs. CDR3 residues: CAIRGGQGRYGYTF. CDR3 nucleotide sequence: TGTGCCATCAGGGGGGGACAGGGGCGCTATGGCTACACCTTC.